Listed here are 17 T cell receptor beta chains from one sample, sequenced in a study of T cell responses to AZD1222 COVID-19 vaccine. TCRdb keeps only in-frame clones here, not all; method: immunoSEQ multiplex PCR. The table shows 110,000 to 150,000 clones, with approximately 93% occurring only once. This sample comprised peripheral blood, obtained after recovery from COVID-19. These TCRs come from an adult who had recovered from COVID-19.

This clone was seen only once. The chain recombines TRBV11-3 with TRBJ2-1, with 7 bases identical to TRBD2. Trimming cost V 3 bases and J 10 bases; bases outside gene matches: 12. The germline V gene encodes CDR1 SGHNT and CDR2 YENEEA. The CDR3 has 15 residues. CDR3 loop: CASSFQLAAPGEQFF. CDR3 sequence (DNA): TGTGCCAGCAGCTTTCAGCTAGCGGCCCCCGGGGAGCAGTTCTTC.

The chain links TRBV9 to TRBJ2-3, with TRBD2 matching over 12 bases. The CDR3 consists of 19 residues. Trimming cost V 3 bases and J 3 bases; bases outside gene matches: 14. Looked up from germline, CDR1 is SGDLS and CDR2 is YYNGEE. The CDR3 DNA reads TGTGCCAGCAGCGCTCAGACTAGCGGGAGAACTCCGAATACAGATACGCAGTATTTT. Translated: CASSAQTSGRTPNTDTQYF.

J is TRBJ1-3 and V is TRBV2, with D unresolved. CDR1 is SNHLY and CDR2 is FYNNEI in the germline V gene. Trimming took off 1 base at V and 5 bases at J, with 9 bases between the two ends. The CDR3 loop spans 14 amino acids. As DNA, the CDR3 is TGTGCCAGCAGTGAAGTCGATCCAAGAAACACCATATATTTT. Translating gives CASSEVDPRNTIYF.

V usage is TRBV7-2 and J usage is TRBJ1-1; D uncertain. V lost 4 bases to trimming and J lost 0 bases, with 15 bases between them. Germline V gene data show CDR1 as SGHTA and CDR2 as FQGNSA. The CDR3 covers 16 residues. The CDR3 is CASSSLLAAMNTEAFF. For the CDR3, the DNA is TGTGCCAGCAGCTCCCTCTTAGCCGCTATGAACACTGAAGCTTTCTTT.

V is TRBV5-1 and J is TRBJ2-1, with D perhaps matching TRBD2 (6 bases). Per the germline V gene, CDR1 is SGHRS and CDR2 is YFSETQ. The CDR3 spans 16 residues. V lost 1 base and J lost 2, with 13 bases in between. The CDR3 nucleotides read TGCGCCAGCAGCTTGCGGGCGGGGAGCCCCTACAATGAGCAGTTCTTC. It encodes CASSLRAGSPYNEQFF.

The chain combines TRBV15 with TRBJ2-1, with a tentative D call TRBD1 (5 bases). CDR1 and CDR2 (germline): LNHNV, YYDKDF (reference sequence). The CDR3 is made up of 17 amino acids. Trimming took 0 bases from V and 0 from J, leaving 12 bases between them. CDR3 sequence reads: CATSRDSGLSSYNEQFF. CDR3 DNA sequence: TGTGCCACCAGCAGAGATTCAGGGTTGAGCTCCTACAATGAGCAGTTCTTC. The variable domain in full, completed from reference TRBV15 and TRBJ2-1, reads DAMVIQNPRYQVTQFGKPVTLSCSQTLNHNVMYWYQQKSSQAPKLLFHYYDKDFNNEADTPDNFQSRRPNTSFCFLDIRSPGLGDTAMYLCATSRDSGLSSYNEQFFGPGTRLTVL.

As DNA, the CDR3 is TGTGCCAGCAGTTACCGGACTAGCGGGATACCGTACGAGCAGTACTTC. It specifies CASSYRTSGIPYEQYF. V usage is TRBV6-5 and J usage is TRBJ2-7; TRBD2 aligns across 12 bases. The CDR3 has 16 amino acids. V dropped 2 bases and J dropped 4; count of bases not matched to a gene: 6. Germline V gene data show CDR1 as MNHEY and CDR2 as SVGAGI.

The V gene is TRBV11-2, the J gene TRBJ2-4; 8 positions agree with TRBD1. The V and J ends lost 5 bases and 5 bases, in that order; junction bases with no gene match: 11. The CDR3 extends over 16 amino acids. In germline, CDR1 is SGHAT, CDR2 FQNNGV. CDR3 sequence reads: CASSPRLSGGENIQYF. The CDR3 DNA follows: TGTGCCAGCAGCCCACGCTTGTCAGGGGGCGAAAACATTCAGTACTTC.

V usage is TRBV6-2 or TRBV6-3 and J usage is TRBJ2-3; weak D call: TRBD2 (6 bases). Trimming removed 5 bases from V and 2 bases from J, with 11 bases in between. From germline, CDR1 is MNHEY and CDR2 SVGEGT. This CDR3 is 14 amino acids long. CDR3 sequence: CASSAGLSTDTQYF. In DNA form, the CDR3 reads TGTGCCAGCAGTGCTGGACTATCCACAGATACGCAGTATTTT.

The genes are TRBV6-5 and TRBJ1-2; a possible D gene is TRBD1 (5 bases). The length of the CDR3 is 14 residues. V dropped 6 bases and J dropped 4 bases, with 15 bases sitting between them. Germline CDR1 and CDR2: MNHEY and SVGAGI. The CDR3 loop reads CASRRQGGSYGYTF. The CDR3 DNA reads as TGTGCCAGCAGACGGCAGGGAGGGAGCTATGGCTACACCTTC.

The CDR3 region is CASSETSGSLDTQYF. DNA of the CDR3: TGTGCCAGCAGTGAAACTAGCGGGAGCCTCGATACGCAGTATTTT. V and J are TRBV6-4 and TRBJ2-3, with 11 bases fitting TRBD2. CDR3 size: 15 residues. Unmatched junction bases numbered 5, after V lost 3 bases and J lost 6 bases. The germline CDR1 and CDR2 sequences are MRHNA and SNTAGT.

This clone has only one observation. The V gene is TRBV3-1 (or the pseudogene TRBV3-2), the J gene TRBJ1-2; TRBD1 matches 11 bases. The CDR3 sequence is 16 residues long. Trimming cost V 2 bases and J 7 bases; bases outside gene matches: 9. CDR1 and CDR2 from the germline V gene are LGHDT and YNNKEL (reference sequence). The CDR3 here is CASSQTSGQGARGYTF. The CDR3 DNA sequence: TGTGCCAGCAGCCAAACCTCCGGACAGGGGGCGCGTGGCTACACCTTC.

The chain carries TRBV12-5 and TRBJ2-1; D remains unclear. The V end was cut by 3 bases, the J end by 10 bases, with 7 bases between. This CDR3 comprises 11 residues. The germline V gene has CDR1 LGHNT and CDR2 FRNRAP. The CDR3 nucleotides read TGTGCTAGTGGTTTCCATTACGAGCAGTTCTTC. It codes for CASGFHYEQFF.

This clone was seen a handful of times. This chain joins TRBV6-1 and TRBJ2-1; TRBD2 matches 7 bases. Germline CDR1 reads MNHNS; CDR2 reads SASEGT. This CDR3 has 13 residues. V was clipped by 3 bases and J by 9 bases; unmatched bases: 5. The CDR3 loop is CASSEQTSLEQFF. The CDR3 nucleotides are TGTGCCAGCAGTGAGCAGACTAGCCTTGAGCAGTTCTTC.

V usage is TRBV28 and J usage is TRBJ2-5; D possibly matches TRBD1 or TRBD2 (5 bases each). V lost 4 bases, J lost 7 bases, and 19 bases lay in between. Per germline, CDR1 MDHEN and CDR2 SYDVKM. The CDR3 sequence is 15 residues long. The CDR3: CASSSSGTDSWTQYF. The CDR3 DNA is TGTGCCAGCAGTTCCTCCGGGACGGACTCGTGGACCCAGTACTTC. The whole variable domain, filled in from reference TRBV28 and TRBJ2-5, reads DVKVTQSSRYLVKRTGEKVFLECVQDMDHENMFWYRQDPGLGLRLIYFSYDVKMKEKGDIPEGYSVSREKKERFSLILESASTNQTSMYLCASSSSGTDSWTQYFGPGTRLLVL.

The chain is built from TRBV18 and TRBJ1-1; TRBD1 matches at 9 bases. The CDR3 is 17 residues long. Germline lookup yields CDR1 KGHSH and CDR2 LQKENI. V lost 4 bases, J lost 2 bases, and 11 bases stayed unmatched. CDR3 protein: CASSLSGTGTFNTEAFF. CDR3 sequence (DNA): TGTGCCAGCTCACTCTCCGGGACAGGGACTTTTAACACTGAAGCTTTCTTT.

V gene TRBV28 combines with J gene TRBJ2-7; D not certain. The CDR3 runs 13 residues. Germline assignment: CDR1 MDHEN and CDR2 SYDVKM. Trimming took 5 bases from V and 2 from J, leaving 10 bases between them. Here the CDR3 reads CASSPPPTYEQYF. The CDR3 DNA reads as TGTGCCAGCAGTCCACCCCCGACCTACGAGCAGTACTTC.